A single sample is the source of the 16 T cell receptor beta chains below, sequenced in a study of blood T cell repertoires in COVID-19. TCRdb's copy holds only in-frame clones and misses some; the assay was immunoSEQ multiplex PCR. The sample has more than 200,000 clones, about 87% seen once. The sequenced sample consisted of PBMCs or T cells enriched from blood (not recorded which). The receptor set was obtained from a woman in her fifties or sixties who had recovered from COVID-19.

The sample holds a few counts of this clone. The chain carries TRBV30 and TRBJ2-7; no firm D call. The CDR3 is 11 amino acids. V shed 1 base and J shed 6 bases, with 7 bases lying between them. The V gene's germline CDR1 is GTSNPN and CDR2 SVGIG (reference sequence). DNA of the CDR3: TGTGCCTGGAGTGCCCGTGTCGAGCAGTACTTC. As protein: CAWSARVEQYF. The full variable domain, completed using reference TRBV30 and TRBJ2-7, is SQTIHQWPATLVQPVGSPLSLECTVEGTSNPNLYWYRQAAGRGLQLLFYSVGIGQISSEVPQNLSASRPQDRQFILSSKKLLLSDSGFYLCAWSARVEQYFGPGTRLTVT.

The chain recombines TRBV28 with TRBJ2-3; D is unclear. The V end lost 2 bases, the J end lost 3 bases, and 6 bases lay between the germline ends. CDR3 size: 13 residues. From germline, CDR1 is MDHEN and CDR2 SYDVKM. CDR3: CASSLPSTDTQYF. The CDR3 nucleotides read TGTGCCAGCAGTTTACCCTCGACAGATACGCAGTATTTT.

This clone was picked up a small number of times. The chain links TRBV18 to TRBJ2-7; TRBD1 is a possible D gene (7 bases). V lost 3 bases, J lost 1 base, and 16 bases lay in between. CDR1 KGHSH and CDR2 LQKENI come from the germline V gene. The CDR3 contains 16 residues. The DNA of the CDR3 is TGTGCCAGCTCACCCTTCGGGCGGGACAGTTCCTACGAGCAGTACTTC. Protein: CASSPFGRDSSYEQYF. Looking up the rest from reference TRBV18 and TRBJ2-7 gives the full variable domain: NAGVMQNPRHLVRRRGQEARLRCSPMKGHSHVYWYRQLPEEGLKFMVYLQKENIIDESGMPKERFSAEFPKEGPSILRIQQVVRGDSAAYFCASSPFGRDSSYEQYFGPGTRLTVT.

V usage is TRBV19 and J usage is TRBJ2-7; possibly TRBD1 for D (6 bases). The CDR3 runs 15 residues. The V gene lost 6 bases and the J gene lost 7 bases, with 22 bases spanning the gap. Germline CDR1 is LNHDA and CDR2 is SQIVND (reference sequence). For the CDR3, the DNA is TGTGCCAGTAGACCAGGGACATCGGTCTTCCTAGAGCAGTACTTC. Encoded protein: CASRPGTSVFLEQYF. The variable domain in full, completed from reference TRBV19 and TRBJ2-7, reads DGGITQSPKYLFRKEGQNVTLSCEQNLNHDAMYWYRQDPGQGLRLIYYSQIVNDFQKGDIAEGYSVSREKKESFPLTVTSAQKNPTAFYLCASRPGTSVFLEQYFGPGTRLTVT.

V and J are TRBV19 and TRBJ1-1, with 7 bases matching TRBD1. The trim removed 6 bases at V and 0 bases at J, leaving 7 bases unmatched. The CDR3 spans 15 residues. Germline lookup yields CDR1 LNHDA and CDR2 SQIVND (reference sequence). This CDR3 is CASRAQGNMNTEAFF. In DNA, the CDR3 is TGTGCCAGTAGGGCACAGGGGAACATGAACACTGAAGCTTTCTTT. The full variable domain, with the rest looked up from reference TRBV19 and TRBJ1-1, is DGGITQSPKYLFRKEGQNVTLSCEQNLNHDAMYWYRQDPGQGLRLIYYSQIVNDFQKGDIAEGYSVSREKKESFPLTVTSAQKNPTAFYLCASRAQGNMNTEAFFGQGTRLTVV.

The rearrangement links TRBV10-3 to TRBJ2-7; 7 bases align to TRBD1. The trim removed 8 bases at V and 3 bases at J, leaving 4 bases unmatched. CDR1 ENHRY and CDR2 SYGVKD come from the germline V gene. The CDR3 extends over 12 amino acids. The CDR3 region is CAILGTDYEQYF. In DNA form, the CDR3 reads TGTGCCATCCTAGGGACAGACTACGAGCAGTACTTC.

The V call is TRBV4-2, the J call TRBJ2-7; perhaps TRBD2 as D (5 bases). CDR1 is LGHNA and CDR2 is YNFKEQ in the germline V gene. Trimming took off 1 base at V and 0 bases at J, with 10 bases between the two ends. The CDR3 spans 15 residues. The CDR3 is CASSQVYGSSYEQYF. The CDR3 DNA is TGTGCCAGCAGCCAAGTCTATGGGAGCTCCTACGAGCAGTACTTC.

V and J are TRBV9 and TRBJ2-1, with TRBD2 as a possible D gene (6 bases). Looked up from germline, CDR1 is SGDLS and CDR2 is YYNGEE. There are 14 residues in the CDR3. Trimming removed 4 bases at V and 7 bases at J, with 15 bases between. As DNA, the CDR3 is TGTGCCAGCAGCAGAGGTGGCGGGAATAATGAGCAGTTCTTC. Translation: CASSRGGGNNEQFF.

The CDR3 DNA reads TGTGCCATCAGTACAGGACAGCCCCTTGAAGCTTTCTTT. Protein: CAISTGQPLEAFF. The rearrangement uses TRBV10-3 and TRBJ1-1; the D gene is possibly TRBD1 (6 bases). Germline CDR1 is ENHRY and CDR2 is SYGVKD. The CDR3 runs to 13 residues. Trimming stripped 5 bases from V and 7 bases from J, with 14 bases between.

The genes are TRBV7-3 and TRBJ2-1; 8 bases map to TRBD2. This CDR3 is built from 14 residues. Germline-derived CDR1 and CDR2 are SGHTA and FQGTGA. After removal of 6 bases from V and 5 bases from J, the junction contained 6 bases not matched to a gene. As DNA, the CDR3 is TGTGCCAGCAGTCTCGGACTAGCCGACAATGAGCAGTTCTTC. It specifies CASSLGLADNEQFF.

This clone occurred once. This chain joins TRBV7-9 and TRBJ2-7; 8 bases line up with TRBD1. Germline CDR1 SEHNR, CDR2 FQNEAQ (reference sequence). The CDR3 length is 16 residues. J lost 4 bases, V lost 5 bases, and 13 bases had no gene match. The CDR3 reads CASSKQGDLGNYEQYF. CDR3 nucleotide sequence: TGTGCCAGCAGCAAACAGGGGGATTTGGGCAATTACGAGCAGTACTTC.

The chain joins TRBV4-1 to TRBJ2-3; 11 bases align to TRBD2. The germline gives CDR1 MGHRA, CDR2 YSYEKL. Trimming cost V 1 base and J 5 bases; bases outside gene matches: 2. CDR3 size: 15 residues. CDR3 protein: CASSQGGLAGDTQYF. Here the CDR3 DNA reads TGCGCCAGCAGCCAAGGAGGACTAGCGGGAGATACGCAGTATTTT.

J is TRBJ2-3 and V is TRBV7-9; 7 bases line up with TRBD2. Germline-derived CDR1 and CDR2 are SEHNR and FQNEAQ (reference sequence). Losses at the gene ends were 5 bases for V and 1 base for J; bases not matched to a gene: 9. This CDR3 spans 16 amino acids. The DNA of the CDR3 is TGTGCCAGCAGCCGTTTGAGCGGGGTAGGCACAGATACGCAGTATTTT. It yields the protein CASSRLSGVGTDTQYF.

The chain combines TRBV3-1 (or the pseudogene TRBV3-2) with TRBJ1-1; D is uncertain. CDR3 length equals 13 residues. Germline assignment: CDR1 LGHDT and CDR2 YNNKEL (reference sequence). V dropped 0 bases and J dropped 11 bases, with 13 bases sitting between them. CDR3 sequence: CASSQEFGGRAFF. CDR3 nucleotides: TGTGCCAGCAGCCAAGAATTCGGAGGCCGGGCTTTCTTT.

As DNA, the CDR3 is TGTGCCAGCAGTCCGGACAGGGTCGGAAACACCATATATTTT. Amino acids: CASSPDRVGNTIYF. V gene TRBV2 combines with J gene TRBJ1-3; TRBD1 matches 8 bases. V lost 5 bases, J lost 4 bases, and 4 bases stayed unmatched. Germline V gene data show CDR1 as SNHLY and CDR2 as FYNNEI. CDR3 size: 14 residues.

The chain joins TRBV7-8 to TRBJ2-1, with D possibly matching TRBD1 (6 bases). Trimming left V 5 bases short and J 1 base short, with 12 bases between. This CDR3 is built from 15 residues. Germline-derived CDR1 and CDR2 are SGHVS and FQNEAQ. The CDR3 here is CASSLGQRSYNEQFF. As DNA, the CDR3 is TGTGCCAGCAGCCTGGGACAACGATCCTACAATGAGCAGTTCTTC.